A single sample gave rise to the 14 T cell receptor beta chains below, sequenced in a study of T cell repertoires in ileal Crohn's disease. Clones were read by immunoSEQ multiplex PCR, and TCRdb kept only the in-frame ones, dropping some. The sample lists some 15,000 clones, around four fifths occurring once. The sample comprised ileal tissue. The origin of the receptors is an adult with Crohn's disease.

CDR3 loop: CASSYGTVNQPQHF. CDR3 in DNA: TGTGCCAGCAGTTACGGGACAGTCAATCAGCCCCAGCATTTT. The chain couples TRBV6-6 to TRBJ1-5, with TRBD1 identical over 7 bases. The CDR3 is made up of 14 amino acids. Germline V gives CDR1 MNHNY, CDR2 SVGAGI (reference sequence). V was clipped by 2 bases and J by 3 bases; unmatched bases: 1.

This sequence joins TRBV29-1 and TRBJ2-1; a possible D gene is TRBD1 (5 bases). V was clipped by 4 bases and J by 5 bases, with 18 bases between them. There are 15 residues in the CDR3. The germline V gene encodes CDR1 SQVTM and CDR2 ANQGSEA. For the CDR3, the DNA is TGCAGCGTTGGATCTGGGGCAGGTCGGAACAATGAGCAGTTCTTC. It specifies CSVGSGAGRNNEQFF.

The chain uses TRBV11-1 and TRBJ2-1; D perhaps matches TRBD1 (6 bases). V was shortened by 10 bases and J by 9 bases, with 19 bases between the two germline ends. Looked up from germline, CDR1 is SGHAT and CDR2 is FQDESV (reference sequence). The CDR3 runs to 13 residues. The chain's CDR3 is CATSYVSRGEQFF. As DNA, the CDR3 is TGTGCCACCTCTTACGTTTCCAGGGGTGAGCAGTTCTTC.

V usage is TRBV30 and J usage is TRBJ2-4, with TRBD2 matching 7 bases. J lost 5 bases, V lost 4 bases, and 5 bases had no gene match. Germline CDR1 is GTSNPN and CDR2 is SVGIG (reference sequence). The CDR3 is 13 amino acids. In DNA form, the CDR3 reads TGTGCCTGGACGGTGGCGGGAGAAAACATTCAGTACTTC. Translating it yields CAWTVAGENIQYF.

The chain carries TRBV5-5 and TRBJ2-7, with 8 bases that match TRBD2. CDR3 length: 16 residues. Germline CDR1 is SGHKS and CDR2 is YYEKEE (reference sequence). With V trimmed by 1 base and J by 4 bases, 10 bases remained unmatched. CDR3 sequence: CASSLRGGGGTYEQYF. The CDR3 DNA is TGTGCCAGCAGCTTGCGGGGGGGCGGGGGGACTTACGAGCAGTACTTC.

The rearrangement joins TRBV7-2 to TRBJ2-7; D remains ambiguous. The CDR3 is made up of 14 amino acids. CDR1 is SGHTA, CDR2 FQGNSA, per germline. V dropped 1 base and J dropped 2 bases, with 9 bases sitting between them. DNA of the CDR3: TGTGCCAGCAGCTTAGACGGCAGGACCTACGAGCAGTACTTC. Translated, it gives CASSLDGRTYEQYF.

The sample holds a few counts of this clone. CDR3 DNA: TGTGCCACCAGCACGCCGCAGTTCGAAGCTTTCTTT. Residues: CATSTPQFEAFF. The V and J genes are TRBV15 and TRBJ1-1; D unclear. Germline loops: CDR1 LNHNV, CDR2 YYDKDF (reference sequence). V was shortened by 4 bases and J by 8 bases, with 11 bases between the two germline ends. The length of the CDR3 is 12 residues.

CDR3 DNA sequence: TGTGCCTTTTTCCTCTATGGCTACACCTTC. Translating gives CAFFLYGYTF. The chain links TRBV7-7 to TRBJ1-2; unclear D gene. Germline V gene data show CDR1 as SSHAT and CDR2 as FNYEAQ (reference sequence). Trimming shortened V by 11 bases and J by 4 bases, and 8 bases separated the two germline ends. The CDR3 length is 10 residues.

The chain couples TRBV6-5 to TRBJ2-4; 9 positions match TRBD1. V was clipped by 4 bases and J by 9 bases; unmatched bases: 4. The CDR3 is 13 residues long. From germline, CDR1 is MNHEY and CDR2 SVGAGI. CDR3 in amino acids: CASSLGTGSIQYF. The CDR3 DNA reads TGTGCCAGCAGTTTGGGGACAGGGAGCATTCAGTACTTC.

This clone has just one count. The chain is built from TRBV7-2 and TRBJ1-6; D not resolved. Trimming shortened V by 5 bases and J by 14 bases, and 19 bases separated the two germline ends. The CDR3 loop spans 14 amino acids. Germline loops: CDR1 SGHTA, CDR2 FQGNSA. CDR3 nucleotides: TGTGCCAGCAGCCCCCACGGTGATATAGGAGCCCTCCACTTT. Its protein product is CASSPHGDIGALHF.

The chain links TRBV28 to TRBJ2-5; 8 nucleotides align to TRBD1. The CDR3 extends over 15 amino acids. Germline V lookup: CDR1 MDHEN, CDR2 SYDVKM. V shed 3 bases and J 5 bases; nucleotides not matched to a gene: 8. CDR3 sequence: CASSFSQGARETQYF. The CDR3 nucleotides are TGTGCCAGCAGTTTTTCGCAGGGGGCGAGGGAGACCCAGTACTTC.

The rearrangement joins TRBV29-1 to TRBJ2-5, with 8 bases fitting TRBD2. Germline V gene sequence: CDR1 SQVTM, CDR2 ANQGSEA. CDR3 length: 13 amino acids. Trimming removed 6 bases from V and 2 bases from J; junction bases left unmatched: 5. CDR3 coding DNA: TGCAGCGTACTGGGCGGGGGGCAAGAGACCCAGTACTTC. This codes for CSVLGGGQETQYF.

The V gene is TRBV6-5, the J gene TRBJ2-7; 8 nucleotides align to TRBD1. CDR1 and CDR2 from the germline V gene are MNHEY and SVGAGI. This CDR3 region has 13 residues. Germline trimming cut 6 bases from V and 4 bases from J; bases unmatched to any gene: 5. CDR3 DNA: TGTGCCAGCAGGTCAGGGGGCGCGTACGAGCAGTACTTC. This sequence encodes CASRSGGAYEQYF.

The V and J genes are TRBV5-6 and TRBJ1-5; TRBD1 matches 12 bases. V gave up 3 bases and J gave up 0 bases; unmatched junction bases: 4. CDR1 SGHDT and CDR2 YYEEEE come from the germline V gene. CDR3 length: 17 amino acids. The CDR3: CASSSGTGGYSNQPQHF. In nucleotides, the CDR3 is TGTGCCAGCAGCTCCGGGACAGGGGGCTATAGCAATCAGCCCCAGCATTTT.